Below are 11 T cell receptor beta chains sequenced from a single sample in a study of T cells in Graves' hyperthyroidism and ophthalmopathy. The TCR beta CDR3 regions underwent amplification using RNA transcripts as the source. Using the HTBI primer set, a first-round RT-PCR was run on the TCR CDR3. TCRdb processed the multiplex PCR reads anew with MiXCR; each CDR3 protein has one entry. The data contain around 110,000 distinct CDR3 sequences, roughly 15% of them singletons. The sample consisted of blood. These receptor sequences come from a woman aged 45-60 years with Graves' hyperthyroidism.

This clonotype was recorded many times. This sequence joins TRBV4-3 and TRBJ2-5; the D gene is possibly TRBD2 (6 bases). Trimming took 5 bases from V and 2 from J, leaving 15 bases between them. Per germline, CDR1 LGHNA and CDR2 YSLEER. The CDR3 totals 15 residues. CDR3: CASSRGQGGQETQYF. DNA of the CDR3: TGCGCCAGCAGCAGAGGGCAGGGAGGACAAGAGACCCAGTACTTC.

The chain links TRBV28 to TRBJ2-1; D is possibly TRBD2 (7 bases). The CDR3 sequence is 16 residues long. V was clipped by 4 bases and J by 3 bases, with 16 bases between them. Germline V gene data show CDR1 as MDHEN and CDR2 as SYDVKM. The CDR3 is CASSWEGGDDYNEQFF. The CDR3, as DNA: TGTGCCAGCAGTTGGGAGGGGGGAGACGACTACAATGAGCAGTTCTTC.

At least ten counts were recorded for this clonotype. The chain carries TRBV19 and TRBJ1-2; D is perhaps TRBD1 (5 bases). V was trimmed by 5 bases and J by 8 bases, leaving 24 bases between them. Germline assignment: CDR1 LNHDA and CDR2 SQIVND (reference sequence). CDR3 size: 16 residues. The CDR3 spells CASSEGATAASGGYTF. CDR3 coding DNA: TGTGCCAGTAGTGAAGGGGCCACGGCGGCGTCAGGGGGCTACACCTTC.

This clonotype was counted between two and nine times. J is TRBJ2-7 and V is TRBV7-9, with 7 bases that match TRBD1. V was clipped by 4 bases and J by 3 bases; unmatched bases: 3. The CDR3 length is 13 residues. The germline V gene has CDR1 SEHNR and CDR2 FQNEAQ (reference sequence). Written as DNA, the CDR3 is TGTGCCAGCAGCTCCGCAGGGGGCTACGAGCAGTACGTC. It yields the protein CASSSAGGYEQYV.

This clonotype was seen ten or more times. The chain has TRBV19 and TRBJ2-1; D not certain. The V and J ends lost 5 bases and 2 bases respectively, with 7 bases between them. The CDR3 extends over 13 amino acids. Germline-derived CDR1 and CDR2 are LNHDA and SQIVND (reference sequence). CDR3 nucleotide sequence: TGTGCCAGTAGTCCGGACGCCTACAATGAGCAGTTCTTC. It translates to CASSPDAYNEQFF.

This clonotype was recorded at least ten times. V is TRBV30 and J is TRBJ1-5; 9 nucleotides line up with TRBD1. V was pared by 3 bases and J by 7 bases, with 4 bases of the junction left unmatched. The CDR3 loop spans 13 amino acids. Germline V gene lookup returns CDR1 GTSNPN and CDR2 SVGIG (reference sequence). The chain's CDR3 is CAWSDRGRQPQHF. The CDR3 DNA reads TGTGCCTGGAGCGACAGGGGGAGGCAGCCCCAGCATTTT.

CDR3 nucleotides: TGTGCCAGCAGTGAAGTGGGCGGGAGCACAGATACGCAGTATTTT. Protein sequence: CASSEVGGSTDTQYF. The chain couples TRBV2 to TRBJ2-3; perhaps TRBD2 as D (5 bases). Germline CDR1 SNHLY, CDR2 FYNNEI. There are 15 residues in the CDR3. V lost 1 base to trimming and J lost 0 bases, with 8 bases between them.

CDR3 sequence reads: CASSLALGELFF. The CDR3 bases are TGTGCCAGCAGCTTGGCTCTAGGGGAGCTGTTTTTT. The chain employs TRBV5-4 and TRBJ2-2; D uncertain. The CDR3 contains 12 residues. Trimming took 0 bases from V and 8 from J, leaving 5 bases between them. Germline lookup yields CDR1 SGHNT and CDR2 YYREEE (reference sequence).

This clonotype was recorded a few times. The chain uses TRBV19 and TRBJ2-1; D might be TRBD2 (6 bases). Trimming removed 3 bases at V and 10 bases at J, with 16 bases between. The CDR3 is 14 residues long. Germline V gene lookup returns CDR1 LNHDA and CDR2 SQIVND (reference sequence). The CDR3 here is CASSMTFGGYEQFF. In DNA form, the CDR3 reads TGTGCCAGTAGTATGACGTTCGGGGGATACGAGCAGTTCTTC.

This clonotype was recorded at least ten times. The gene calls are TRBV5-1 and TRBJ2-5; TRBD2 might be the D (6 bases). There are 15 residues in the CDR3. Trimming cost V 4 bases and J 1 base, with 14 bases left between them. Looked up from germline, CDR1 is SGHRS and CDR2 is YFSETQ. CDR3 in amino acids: CASSHGRGAQETQYF. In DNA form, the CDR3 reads TGCGCCAGCAGCCATGGTCGCGGGGCCCAAGAGACCCAGTACTTC.

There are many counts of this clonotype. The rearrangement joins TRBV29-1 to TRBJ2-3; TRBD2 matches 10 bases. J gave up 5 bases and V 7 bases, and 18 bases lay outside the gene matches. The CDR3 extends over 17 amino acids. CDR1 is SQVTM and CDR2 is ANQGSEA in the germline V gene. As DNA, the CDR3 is TGCAGCGCGGATTTGCTAGCGGGAGATCTTGTTGGAGATACGCAGTATTTT. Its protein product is CSADLLAGDLVGDTQYF.